These 2 T cell receptor beta chains share one sample of origin, sequenced in a study of shared clonotypes between healthy human individuals. Terminally differentiated effector memory CD45RA+ cells were left out of the naive CD8 fraction, which was CD45RO-negative and positively selected for CCR7. TCRdb's copy holds only in-frame clones and misses some; the assay was immunoSEQ multiplex PCR. The sample includes more than 2 million clones, 90% to 95% seen only once; the top ten take 1.5% to 2%. Sequencing input: naive CD8+ T cells from PBMCs. These receptors were obtained from a man aged 18 to 29 in good health. Some clones in this sample may be carry-over from other donors' samples.

As concerns this clone: This specimen includes other DNA sequences encoding the same CDR3. This sequence joins TRBV9 and TRBJ2-7, with 8 bases lining up with TRBD2. V shed 0 bases, J shed 1 base, and the junction held 3 bases outside the gene matches. The CDR3 has 15 amino acids. Germline CDR1 and CDR2: SGDLS and YYNGEE. The CDR3 bases are TGTGCCAGCAGCGTAGAAAGCGGGAGTTCCTACGAGCAGTACTTC. This codes for CASSVESGSSYEQYF.

This chain joins TRBV27 and TRBJ2-7; D may correspond to TRBD1 or TRBD2 (6 bases each). This CDR3 has 15 residues. In germline, CDR1 is MNHEY, CDR2 SMNVEV (reference sequence). V lost 7 bases and J lost 3, with 19 bases in between. CDR3 sequence: CASTPGWGANYEQYF. The CDR3 DNA follows: TGTGCCAGCACCCCAGGGTGGGGGGCGAACTACGAGCAGTACTTC.